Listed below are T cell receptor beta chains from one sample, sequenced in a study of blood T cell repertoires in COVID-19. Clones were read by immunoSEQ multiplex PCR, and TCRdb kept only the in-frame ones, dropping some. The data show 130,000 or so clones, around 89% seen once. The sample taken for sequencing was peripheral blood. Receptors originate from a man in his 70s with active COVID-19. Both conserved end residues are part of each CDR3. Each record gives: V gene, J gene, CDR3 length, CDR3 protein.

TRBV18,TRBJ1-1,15,CASSPEQGVMTEAFF
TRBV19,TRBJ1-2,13,CASRPGPGPGYTF
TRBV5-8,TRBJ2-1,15,CASSWRAISNNEQFF
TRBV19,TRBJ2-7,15,CASSIGSGSTHEQYF
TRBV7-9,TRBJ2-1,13,CASSGPSSNEQFF
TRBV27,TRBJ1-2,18,CASSLLSPRGVGNYGYTF
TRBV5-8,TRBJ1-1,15,CASSLRGTSNTEAFF
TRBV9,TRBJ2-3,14,CASSVAVSTDTQYF
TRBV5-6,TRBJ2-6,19,CASSNPDRIPTSGANVLTF
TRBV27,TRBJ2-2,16,CASSFRGQTYTGELFF
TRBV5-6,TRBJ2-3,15,CASSAGTSGTDTQYF
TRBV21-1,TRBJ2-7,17,CASSKGDSGTGTYEQYF
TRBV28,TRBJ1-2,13,CASSLQGALGYTF
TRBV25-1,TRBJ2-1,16,CASSGLAGVSYNEQFF
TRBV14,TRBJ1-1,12,CASSRQNTEAFF
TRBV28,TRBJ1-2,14,CASSPGDRAYGYTF
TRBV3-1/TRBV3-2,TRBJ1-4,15,CASSPRDFNGEKLFF
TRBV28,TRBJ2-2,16,CASISRTSGRYGELFF
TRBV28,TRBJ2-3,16,CASSQTSGTVPFTQYF
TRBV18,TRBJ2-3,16,CASSPPRLARTDTQYF